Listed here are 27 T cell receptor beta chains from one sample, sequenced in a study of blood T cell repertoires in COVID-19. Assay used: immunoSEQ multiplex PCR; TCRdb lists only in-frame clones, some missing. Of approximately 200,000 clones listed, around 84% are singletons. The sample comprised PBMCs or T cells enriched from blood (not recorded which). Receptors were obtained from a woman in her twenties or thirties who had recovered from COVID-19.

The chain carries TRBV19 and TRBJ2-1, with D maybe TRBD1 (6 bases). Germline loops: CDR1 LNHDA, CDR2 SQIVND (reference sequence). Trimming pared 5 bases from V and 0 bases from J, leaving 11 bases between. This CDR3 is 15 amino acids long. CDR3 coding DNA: TGTGCCAGTAGTTCTGGACAGAGCTCCTACAATGAGCAGTTCTTC. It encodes CASSSGQSSYNEQFF.

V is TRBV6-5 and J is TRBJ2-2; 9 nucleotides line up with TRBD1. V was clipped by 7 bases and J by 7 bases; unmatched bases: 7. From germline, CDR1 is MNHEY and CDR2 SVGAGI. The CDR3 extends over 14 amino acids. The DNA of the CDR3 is TGTGCCAGCACCTGGACAGGGGTAATCGGGGAGCTGTTTTTT. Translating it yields CASTWTGVIGELFF.

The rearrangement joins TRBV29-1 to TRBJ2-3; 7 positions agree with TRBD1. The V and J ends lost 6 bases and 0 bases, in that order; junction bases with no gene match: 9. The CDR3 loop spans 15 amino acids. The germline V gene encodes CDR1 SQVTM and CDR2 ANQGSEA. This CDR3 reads CSVPRRTGSTDTQYF. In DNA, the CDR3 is TGCAGCGTCCCCAGACGGACAGGTAGCACAGATACGCAGTATTTT.

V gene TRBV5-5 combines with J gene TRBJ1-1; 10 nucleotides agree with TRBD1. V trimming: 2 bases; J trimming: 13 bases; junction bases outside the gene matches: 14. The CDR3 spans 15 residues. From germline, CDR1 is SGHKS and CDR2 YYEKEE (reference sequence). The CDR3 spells CASSLGGQGSNMGFF. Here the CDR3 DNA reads TGTGCCAGCAGCTTAGGGGGACAGGGGTCAAATATGGGTTTCTTT. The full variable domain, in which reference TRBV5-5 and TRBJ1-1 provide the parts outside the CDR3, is DAGVTQSPTHLIKTRGQQVTLRCSPISGHKSVSWYQQVLGQGPQFIFQYYEKEERGRGNFPDRFSARQFPNYSSELNVNALLLGDSALYLCASSLGGQGSNMGFFGQGTRLTVV.

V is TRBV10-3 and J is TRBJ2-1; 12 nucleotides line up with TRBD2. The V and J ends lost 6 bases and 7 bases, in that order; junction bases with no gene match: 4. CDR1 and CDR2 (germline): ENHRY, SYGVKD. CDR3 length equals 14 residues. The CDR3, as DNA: TGTGCCATCAGGTCTAGCGGGGGGGATAATGAGCAGTTCTTC. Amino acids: CAIRSSGGDNEQFF.

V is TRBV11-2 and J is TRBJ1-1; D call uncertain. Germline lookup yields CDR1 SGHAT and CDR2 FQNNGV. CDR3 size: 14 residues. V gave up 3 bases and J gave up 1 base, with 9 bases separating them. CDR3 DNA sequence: TGTGCCAGCAGCTTGGAGACTCGGAACACTGAAGCTTTCTTT. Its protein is CASSLETRNTEAFF. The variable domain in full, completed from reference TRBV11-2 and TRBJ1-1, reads EAGVAQSPRYKIIEKRQSVAFWCNPISGHATLYWYQQILGQGPKLLIQFQNNGVVDDSQLPKDRFSAERLKGVDSTLKIQPAKLEDSAVYLCASSLETRNTEAFFGQGTRLTVV.

CDR3 nucleotides: TGTGCCATCAGTGAGTTACAGGAGTACACTGAAGCTTTCTTT. It is translated as CAISELQEYTEAFF. The V gene is TRBV10-3, the J gene TRBJ1-1; TRBD1 might be the D (5 bases). CDR3 length: 14 residues. In germline, CDR1 is ENHRY, CDR2 SYGVKD. Trimming stripped 1 base from V and 3 bases from J, with 9 bases between.

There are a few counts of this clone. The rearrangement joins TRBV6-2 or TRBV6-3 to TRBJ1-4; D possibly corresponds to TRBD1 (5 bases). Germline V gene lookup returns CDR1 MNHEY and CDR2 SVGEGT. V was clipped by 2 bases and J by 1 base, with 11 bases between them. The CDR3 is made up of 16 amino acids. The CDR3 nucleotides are TGTGCCAGCAGTTACGGACCAGGGCTAACTAATGAAAAACTGTTTTTT. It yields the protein CASSYGPGLTNEKLFF.

The CDR3 spells CASSLENRVYGYTF. The CDR3 DNA sequence: TGTGCCAGCAGCTTGGAAAACAGGGTCTATGGCTACACCTTC. The chain carries TRBV5-4 and TRBJ1-2, with a possible D match to TRBD1 (6 bases). V was clipped by 0 bases and J by 4 bases, with 10 bases between them. The CDR3 extends over 14 amino acids. CDR1 and CDR2 from the germline V gene are SGHNT and YYREEE (reference sequence). Full variable domain (outside the CDR3, taken from reference TRBV5-4 and TRBJ1-2): ETGVTQSPTHLIKTRGQQVTLRCSSQSGHNTVSWYQQALGQGPQFIFQYYREEENGRGNFPPRFSGLQFPNYSSELNVNALELDDSALYLCASSLENRVYGYTFGSGTRLTVV.

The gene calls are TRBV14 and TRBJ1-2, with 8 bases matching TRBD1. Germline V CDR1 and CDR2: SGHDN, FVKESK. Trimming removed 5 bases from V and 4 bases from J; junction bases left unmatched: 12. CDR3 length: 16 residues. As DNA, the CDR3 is TGTGCCAGCAGCTGGGAGCAGGGGGCGCTTGGCTATGGCTACACCTTC. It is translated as CASSWEQGALGYGYTF.

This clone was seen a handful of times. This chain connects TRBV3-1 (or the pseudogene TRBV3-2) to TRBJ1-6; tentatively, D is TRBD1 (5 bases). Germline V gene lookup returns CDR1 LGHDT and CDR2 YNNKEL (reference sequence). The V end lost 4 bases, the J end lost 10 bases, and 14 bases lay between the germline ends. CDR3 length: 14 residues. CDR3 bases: TGTGCCAGCAGCCCAGTGGGGCTCGACTCACCCCTCCACTTT. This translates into CASSPVGLDSPLHF.

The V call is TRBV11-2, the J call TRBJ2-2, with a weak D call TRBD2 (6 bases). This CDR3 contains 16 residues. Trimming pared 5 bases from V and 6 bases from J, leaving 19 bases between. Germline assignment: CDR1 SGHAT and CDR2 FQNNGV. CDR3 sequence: CASSPAGTPHAGELFF. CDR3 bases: TGTGCCAGCAGCCCCGCTGGGACTCCACACGCCGGGGAGCTGTTTTTT.

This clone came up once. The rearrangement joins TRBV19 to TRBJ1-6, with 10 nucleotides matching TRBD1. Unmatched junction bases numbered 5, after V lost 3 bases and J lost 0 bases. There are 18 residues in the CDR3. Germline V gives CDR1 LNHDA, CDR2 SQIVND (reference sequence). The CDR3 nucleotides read TGTGCCAGTAGTATTGGGACAGGGGCCAGCTCCTATAATTCACCCCTCCACTTT. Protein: CASSIGTGASSYNSPLHF.

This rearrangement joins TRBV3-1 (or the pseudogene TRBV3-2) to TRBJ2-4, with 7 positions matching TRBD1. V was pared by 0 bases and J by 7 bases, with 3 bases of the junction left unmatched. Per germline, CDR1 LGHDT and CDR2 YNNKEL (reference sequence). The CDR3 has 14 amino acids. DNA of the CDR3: TGTGCCAGCAGCCAAGATTCAGGGGGTAACATTCAGTACTTC. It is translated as CASSQDSGGNIQYF.

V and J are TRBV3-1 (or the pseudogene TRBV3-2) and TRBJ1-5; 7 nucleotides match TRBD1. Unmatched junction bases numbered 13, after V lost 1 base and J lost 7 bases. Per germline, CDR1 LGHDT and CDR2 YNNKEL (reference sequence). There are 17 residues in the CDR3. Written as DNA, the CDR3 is TGTGCCAGCAGCCAAGGATGGGTGAAGACAGGGATCCAGCCCCAGCATTTT. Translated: CASSQGWVKTGIQPQHF.

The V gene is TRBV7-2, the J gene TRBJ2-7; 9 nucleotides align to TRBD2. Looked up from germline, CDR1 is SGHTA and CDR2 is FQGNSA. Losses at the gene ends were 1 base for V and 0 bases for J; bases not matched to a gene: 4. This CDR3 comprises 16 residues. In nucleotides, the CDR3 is TGTGCCAGCAGCTTAGTAGGTAGCGGGAGCTCCTACGAGCAGTACTTC. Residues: CASSLVGSGSSYEQYF.

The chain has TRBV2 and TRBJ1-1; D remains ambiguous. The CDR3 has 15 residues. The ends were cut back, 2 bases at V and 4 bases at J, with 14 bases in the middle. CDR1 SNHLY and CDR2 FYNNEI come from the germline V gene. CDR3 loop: CASSEYYRGGTEAFF. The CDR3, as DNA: TGTGCCAGCAGTGAATATTACAGAGGAGGCACTGAAGCTTTCTTT. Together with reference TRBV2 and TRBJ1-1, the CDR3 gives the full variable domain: EPEVTQTPSHQVTQMGQEVILRCVPISNHLYFYWYRQILGQKVEFLVSFYNNEISEKSEIFDDQFSVERPDGSNFTLKIRSTKLEDSAMYFCASSEYYRGGTEAFFGQGTRLTVV.

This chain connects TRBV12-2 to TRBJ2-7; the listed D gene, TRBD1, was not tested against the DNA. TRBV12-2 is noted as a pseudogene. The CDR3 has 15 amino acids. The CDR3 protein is CASRVPRGLTYEQYV. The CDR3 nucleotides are TGTGCAAGTCGGGTACCTAGGGGGTTGACCTACGAGCAGTACGTC.

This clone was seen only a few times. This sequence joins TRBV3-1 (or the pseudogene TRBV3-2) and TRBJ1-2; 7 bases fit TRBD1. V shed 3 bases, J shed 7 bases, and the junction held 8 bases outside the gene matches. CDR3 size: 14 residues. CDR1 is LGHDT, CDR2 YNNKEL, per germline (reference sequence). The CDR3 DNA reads TGTGCCAGCAGCCAGCGAGAGGGGGCTGGTGGCTACACCTTC. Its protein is CASSQREGAGGYTF.

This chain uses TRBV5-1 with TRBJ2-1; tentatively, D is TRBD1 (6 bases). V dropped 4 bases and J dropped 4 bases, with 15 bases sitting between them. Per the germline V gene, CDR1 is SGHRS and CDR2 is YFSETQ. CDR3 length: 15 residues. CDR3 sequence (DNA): TGCGCCAGCAGCATAACCGGGACAAAATACAATGAGCAGTTCTTC. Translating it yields CASSITGTKYNEQFF.

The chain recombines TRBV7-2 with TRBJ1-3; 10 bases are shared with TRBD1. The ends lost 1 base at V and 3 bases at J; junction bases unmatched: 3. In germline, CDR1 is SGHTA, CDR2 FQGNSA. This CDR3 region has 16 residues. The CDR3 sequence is CASSLGQGAIGNTIYF. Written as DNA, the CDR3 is TGTGCCAGCAGCTTAGGACAGGGGGCGATTGGAAACACCATATATTTT.

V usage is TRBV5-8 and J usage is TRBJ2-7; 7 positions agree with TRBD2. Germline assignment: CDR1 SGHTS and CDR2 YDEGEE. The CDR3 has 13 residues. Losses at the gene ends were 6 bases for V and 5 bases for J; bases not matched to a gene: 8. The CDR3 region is CASNRLAVNEQYF. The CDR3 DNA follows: TGTGCCAGCAACCGGCTAGCGGTGAACGAGCAGTACTTC.

The CDR3 DNA follows: TGTGCCTGGAGCGACACAGGGGGCTATGGCTACACCTTC. Protein sequence: CAWSDTGGYGYTF. The chain combines TRBV30 with TRBJ1-2; 8 bases agree with TRBD1. The germline CDR1 and CDR2 sequences are GTSNPN and SVGIG (reference sequence). The CDR3 is 13 residues long. V lost 3 bases, J lost 4 bases, and 4 bases stayed unmatched.

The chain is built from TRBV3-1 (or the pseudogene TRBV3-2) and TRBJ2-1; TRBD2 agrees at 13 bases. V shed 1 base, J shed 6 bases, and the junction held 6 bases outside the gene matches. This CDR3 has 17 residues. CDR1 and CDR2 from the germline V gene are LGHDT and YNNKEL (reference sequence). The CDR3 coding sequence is TGTGCCAGCAGCCAAGTAGGGACTAGCGGGACCCGCAATGAGCAGTTCTTC. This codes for CASSQVGTSGTRNEQFF.

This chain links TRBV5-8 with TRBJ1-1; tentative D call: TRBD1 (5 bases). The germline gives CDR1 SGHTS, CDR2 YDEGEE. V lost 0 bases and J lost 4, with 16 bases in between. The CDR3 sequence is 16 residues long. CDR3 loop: CASSLGAGHEGTEAFF. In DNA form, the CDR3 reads TGTGCCAGCAGCTTGGGGGCAGGGCATGAAGGCACTGAAGCTTTCTTT.

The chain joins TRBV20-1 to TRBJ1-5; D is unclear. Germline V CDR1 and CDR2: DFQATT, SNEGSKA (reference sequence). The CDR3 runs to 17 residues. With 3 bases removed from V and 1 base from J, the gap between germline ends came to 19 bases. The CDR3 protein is CSASLLGSGESNQPQHF. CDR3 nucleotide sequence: TGCAGTGCTAGTTTGCTTGGGAGTGGGGAGAGCAATCAGCCCCAGCATTTT.

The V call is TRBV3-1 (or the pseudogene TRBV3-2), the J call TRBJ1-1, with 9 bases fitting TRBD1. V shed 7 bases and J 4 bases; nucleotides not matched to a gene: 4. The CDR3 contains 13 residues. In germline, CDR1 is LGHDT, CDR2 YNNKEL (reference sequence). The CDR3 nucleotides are TGTGCCAGCACATACAGGGGGCGCACTGAAGCTTTCTTT. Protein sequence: CASTYRGRTEAFF.